The 6 T cell receptor beta chains below all came from one sample that was sequenced in a study of blood T cell repertoires in COVID-19. Some clones are missing from TCRdb's copy, which holds only in-frame ones; the method was immunoSEQ multiplex PCR. The sample records 200,000 or so clones, about 88% being singletons. Sequencing was done on a sample of peripheral blood. These receptor sequences come from a man in his fifties or sixties with COVID-19, enrolled during active disease.

This clone came up once. The chain joins TRBV7-2 to TRBJ2-7; 8 bases are a match to TRBD1. The CDR3 runs 14 residues. Germline V gene lookup returns CDR1 SGHTA and CDR2 FQGNSA. Trimming cost V 5 bases and J 11 bases; bases outside gene matches: 14. The CDR3 DNA reads TGTGCCAGCAGCCCGGGACAGGTTTCCGTCAAGGAGTACTTC. This gives the protein CASSPGQVSVKEYF.

CDR3 residues: CASSMGQGTDTQYF. The CDR3 nucleotides read TGTGCCAGTAGTATGGGACAGGGGACAGATACGCAGTATTTT. This chain connects TRBV19 to TRBJ2-3; 10 nucleotides agree with TRBD1. Germline CDR1 and CDR2: LNHDA and SQIVND (reference sequence). With V trimmed by 3 bases and J by 3 bases, 0 bases remained unmatched. This CDR3 is built from 14 residues.

The genes are TRBV7-3 and TRBJ1-5; D remains unclear. The germline V and J ends were trimmed by 5 bases and 7 bases, with 15 bases remaining between them. This CDR3 has 14 residues. Per the germline V gene, CDR1 is SGHTA and CDR2 is FQGTGA. The CDR3 nucleotides are TGTGCCAGCAGCCCATCGCCAGGATCACAGCCCCAGCATTTT. Residues: CASSPSPGSQPQHF.

J is TRBJ2-5 and V is TRBV30; TRBD1 might be the D (6 bases). Germline values: CDR1 GTSNPN, CDR2 SVGIG (reference sequence). There are 14 residues in the CDR3. Trimming removed 4 bases from V and 3 bases from J, with 15 bases in between. The CDR3: CAWTGVLGEETQYF. CDR3 coding DNA: TGTGCCTGGACAGGGGTGTTAGGGGAAGAGACCCAGTACTTC.

The chain combines TRBV30 with TRBJ2-5, with 10 bases fitting TRBD1. This CDR3 contains 15 residues. Germline loops: CDR1 GTSNPN, CDR2 SVGIG (reference sequence). The V and J ends lost 3 bases and 5 bases, in that order; junction bases with no gene match: 9. The CDR3 spells CAWSRTGGVKETQYF. Written as DNA, the CDR3 is TGTGCCTGGAGCAGGACAGGGGGAGTTAAGGAGACCCAGTACTTC.

The chain is built from TRBV19 and TRBJ2-7; TRBD2 is a possible D gene (6 bases). The CDR3 has 15 residues. Per germline, CDR1 LNHDA and CDR2 SQIVND (reference sequence). The V end was cut by 6 bases, the J end by 4 bases, with 19 bases between. DNA of the CDR3: TGTGCCAGTAGCCCTCACCGGGACTCGACGTACGAGCAGTACTTC. Translation gives CASSPHRDSTYEQYF.